The sequence of this TCR beta chain was determined in a study of blood T cell repertoires in COVID-19. Overall study: Samples came from the United States, Italy and Spain, spanning acute and convalescent COVID-19.

The table came from immunoSEQ multiplex PCR; TCRdb's copy has only in-frame clones and leaves some out. The sample includes roughly 410,000 clones, approximately 89% seen only once; the top ten take roughly 1.4%. V lost 1 base to trimming and J lost 7 bases; unmatched junction nucleotides: 11. This CDR3 is 17 amino acids long. Per the germline V gene, CDR1 is LNHDA and CDR2 is SQIVND (reference sequence). This clone was seen just once. The gene calls are TRBV19 and TRBJ2-2; TRBD2 aligns across 8 bases. Sequenced sample: peripheral blood. This clonotype was obtained from a woman aged 40 to 50 with COVID-19, enrolled during active disease. CDR3 in amino acids: CASSIGGAAGGGGELFF. CDR3 nucleotides: TGTGCCAGTAGTATAGGGGGTGCTGCGGGAGGTGGCGGGGAGCTGTTTTTT.